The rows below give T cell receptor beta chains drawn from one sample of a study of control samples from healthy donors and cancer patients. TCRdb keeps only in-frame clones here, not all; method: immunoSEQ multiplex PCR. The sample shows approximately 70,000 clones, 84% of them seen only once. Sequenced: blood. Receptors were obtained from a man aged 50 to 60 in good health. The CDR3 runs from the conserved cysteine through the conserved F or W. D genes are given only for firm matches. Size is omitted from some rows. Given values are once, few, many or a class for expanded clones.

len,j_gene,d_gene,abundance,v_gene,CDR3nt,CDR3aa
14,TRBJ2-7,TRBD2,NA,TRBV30,TGTGCCTGGATGGGACTAGCGGGGGGGTACGAGCAGTACTTC,CAWMGLAGGYEQYF
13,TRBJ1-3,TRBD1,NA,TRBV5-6,TGTGCCAGCAGCCTGACAGGGATGAACACCATATATTTT,CASSLTGMNTIYF
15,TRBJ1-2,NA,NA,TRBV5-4,TGTGCCAGCAGCTTGCGAGGGGGGGGGCACTATGGCTACACCTTC,CASSLRGGGHYGYTF
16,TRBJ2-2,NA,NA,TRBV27,TGTGCCAGCAGTTTACGGCCAAGGGTGAACACCGGGGAGCTGTTTTTT,CASSLRPRVNTGELFF
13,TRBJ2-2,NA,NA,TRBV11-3,TGTGCCAGCAGCTTAGCTCGGACCGGGGAGCTGTTTTTT,CASSLARTGELFF
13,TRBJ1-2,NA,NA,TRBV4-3,TGCGCCAGCAGCCCCGGGATTAACTATGGCTACACCTTC,CASSPGINYGYTF
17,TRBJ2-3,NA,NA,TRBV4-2,TGTGCCAGCAGCCACGAGGGGGGAAGCGGGGGCACAGATACGCAGTATTTT,CASSHEGGSGGTDTQYF
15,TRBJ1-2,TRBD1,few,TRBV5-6,TGTGCCAGCATCATATCCGGGACAGGCCCGGGGGGCTACACCTTC,CASIISGTGPGGYTF
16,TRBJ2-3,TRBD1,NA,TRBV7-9,TGTGCCAGCAGCCCCCTCGGGACAGTTCGAGAAGATACGCAGTATTTT,CASSPLGTVREDTQYF
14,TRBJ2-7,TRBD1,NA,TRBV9,TGTGCCAGTGCGGTATTAGGGGGCGCAGACGAGCAGTACTTC,CASAVLGGADEQYF
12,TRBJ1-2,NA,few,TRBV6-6,TGTGCCTCCGTGGGGGACACCTATGGCTACACCTTC,CASVGDTYGYTF
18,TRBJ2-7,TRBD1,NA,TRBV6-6,TGTGCCAGCAGTCAAACCACAGGGGGCTGGGGGAGAACCTACGAGCAGTACTTC,CASSQTTGGWGRTYEQYF
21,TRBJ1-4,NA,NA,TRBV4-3,TGCGCCAGCAGCCAAGCTATGCAGGGTTCGATGATGGATGCAACTAATGAAAAACTGTTTTTT,CASSQAMQGSMMDATNEKLFF
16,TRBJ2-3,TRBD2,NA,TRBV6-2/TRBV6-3,TGTGCCAGCAGTTATTCGCCACTAGCGGGAGGTATGACGCAGTATTTT,CASSYSPLAGGMTQYF
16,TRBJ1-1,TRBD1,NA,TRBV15,TGTGCCACCAGCAGAGGGTTGGACAGGGGGCTTACTGAAGCTTTCTTT,CATSRGLDRGLTEAFF
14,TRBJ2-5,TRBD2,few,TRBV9,TGTGCCAGCAGCGAGGGAGGGAGTGTTGAGACCCAGTACTTC,CASSEGGSVETQYF
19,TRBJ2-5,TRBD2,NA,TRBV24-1,TGTGCCACCAGTGATTCTTGGGCCGGGCTAGCGGGAAGCCAAGAGACCCAGTACTTC,CATSDSWAGLAGSQETQYF
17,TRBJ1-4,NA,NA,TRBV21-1,TGTGCCAGCAGCAAAGCGCTTTGGAAGGCAGGTAACGAAAAACTGTTTTTT,CASSKALWKAGNEKLFF
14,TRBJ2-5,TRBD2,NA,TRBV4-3,TGCGCCAGCAGCCAAGGACTAGCTCAAGAGACCCAGTACTTC,CASSQGLAQETQYF
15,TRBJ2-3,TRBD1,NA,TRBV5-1,TGCGCCAGCAGCTTATCGGGACAGGGCCCAGATACGCAGTATTTT,CASSLSGQGPDTQYF
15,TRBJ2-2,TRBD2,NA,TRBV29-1,TGCAGCGTTTCCCCTAGCGGGAATATAGGCGGGGAGCTGTTTTTT,CSVSPSGNIGGELFF
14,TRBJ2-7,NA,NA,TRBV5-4,TGTGCCAGCAAGTCGGGGACGTCGGCCTACGAGCAGTACTTC,CASKSGTSAYEQYF
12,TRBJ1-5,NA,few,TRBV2,TGTGCCAGCACCGCCGGAGATCAGCCCCAGCATTTT,CASTAGDQPQHF
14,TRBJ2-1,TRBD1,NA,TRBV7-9,TGTGCCAGCAGAACCCGGACAGGGGATAATGAGCAGTTCTTC,CASRTRTGDNEQFF
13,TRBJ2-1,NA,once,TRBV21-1,TGTGCCAGCAGCAAAGAACAGTCCAATGAGCAGTTCTTC,CASSKEQSNEQFF
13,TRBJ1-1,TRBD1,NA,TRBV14,TGTGCCAGCCGTCCACAGGGGTTCCCTGAAGCTTTCTTT,CASRPQGFPEAFF
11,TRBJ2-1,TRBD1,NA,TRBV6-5,TGTGCCAGCAGTACCGGGACAGGAGAGTTCTTC,CASSTGTGEFF
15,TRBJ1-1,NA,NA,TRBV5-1,TGCGCCAGCAGCTTGAACCAGGCCGGTCACACTGAAGCTTTCTTT,CASSLNQAGHTEAFF
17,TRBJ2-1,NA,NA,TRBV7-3,TGTGCCAGCAGCTTAAGTCTGTCCCGAGGGTCCTACAATGAGCAGTTCTTC,CASSLSLSRGSYNEQFF
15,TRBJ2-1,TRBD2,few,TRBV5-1,TGCGCCAGCAGCGCCCATAGCGGGGGCTACAATGAGCAGTTCTTC,CASSAHSGGYNEQFF
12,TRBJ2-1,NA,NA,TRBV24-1,TGTGCCACCAGTCTGGCGCACAATGAGCAGTTCTTC,CATSLAHNEQFF
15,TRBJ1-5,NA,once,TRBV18,TGTGCCAGCTCACCATTTAATGGGCCTGATCAGCCCCAGCATTTT,CASSPFNGPDQPQHF
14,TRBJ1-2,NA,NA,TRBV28,TGTGCCAGCAGTTTAATTCAGGGTTACTATGGCTACACCTTC,CASSLIQGYYGYTF
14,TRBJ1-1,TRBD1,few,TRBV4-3,TGCGCCAGCAGCCTACAGGGGGAAGTAACTGAAGCTTTCTTT,CASSLQGEVTEAFF
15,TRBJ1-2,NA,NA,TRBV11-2,TGTGCCAGCAGCCGAGAGACGGACCCGAGGTATGGCTACACCTTC,CASSRETDPRYGYTF
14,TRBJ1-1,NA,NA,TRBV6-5,TGTGCCAGCAGTTTTTCGGGTAGGAACACTGAAGCTTTCTTT,CASSFSGRNTEAFF
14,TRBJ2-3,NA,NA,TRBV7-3,TGTGCCAGCAGCTCCTCGGGCGGCACAGATACGCAGTATTTT,CASSSSGGTDTQYF
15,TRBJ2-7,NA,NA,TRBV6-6,TGTGCCAGCAGTTTACCGGGGTTCTCATCCTACGAGCAGTACTTC,CASSLPGFSSYEQYF
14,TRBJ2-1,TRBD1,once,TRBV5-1,TGCGCCAGCAGCTTGGGACAGGGACACAATGAGCAGTTCTTC,CASSLGQGHNEQFF
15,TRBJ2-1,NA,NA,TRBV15,TGTGCCACCAGCAGAGATAGCGGCTCCTACAATGAGCAGTTCTTC,CATSRDSGSYNEQFF
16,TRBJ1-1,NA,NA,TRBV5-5,TGTGCCAGCAGCTACGACAGCATGGGCTTGGGCACTGAAGCTTTCTTT,CASSYDSMGLGTEAFF
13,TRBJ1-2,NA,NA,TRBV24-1,TGTGCCACCCGTCCCAGGGACAACTATGGCTACACCTTC,CATRPRDNYGYTF
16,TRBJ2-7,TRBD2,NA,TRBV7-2,TGTGCCAGCAGCTTAAGGTTAGCGGGGTTATCCTACGAGCAGTACTTC,CASSLRLAGLSYEQYF
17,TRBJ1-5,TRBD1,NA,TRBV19,TGTGCCAGTAGTCCCGGGACAGGGGGCATAGGCAATCAGCCCCAGCATTTT,CASSPGTGGIGNQPQHF
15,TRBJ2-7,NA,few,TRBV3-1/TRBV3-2,TGTGCCAGCAGCCAAGCGAACCAGCGGATCTACGAGCAGTACTTC,CASSQANQRIYEQYF
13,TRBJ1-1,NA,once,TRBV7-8,TGTGCCAGCAGCTTAGGTTCCCCGACTGAAGCTTTCTTT,CASSLGSPTEAFF
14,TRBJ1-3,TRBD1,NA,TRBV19,TGTGCCATTCGGACAGGACCGTCGGGAAACACCATATATTTT,CAIRTGPSGNTIYF
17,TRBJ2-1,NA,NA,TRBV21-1,TGTGCCAGCAGCAAGATACTAGCGGGGCATCTCTACAATGAGCAGTTCTTC,CASSKILAGHLYNEQFF
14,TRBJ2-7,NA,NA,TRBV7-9,TGTGCCAGCAGCCGGCCGTCCGGGACATGGGCGCAGTACTTC,CASSRPSGTWAQYF
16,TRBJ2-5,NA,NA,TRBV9,TGTGCCAGCAGCGCGAAGGACGGGAGCGGAGGAGAGACCCAGTACTTC,CASSAKDGSGGETQYF
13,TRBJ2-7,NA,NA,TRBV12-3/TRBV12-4,TGTGCCAGCAGCCGAAGGGTTTCCTACGAGCAGTACTTC,CASSRRVSYEQYF
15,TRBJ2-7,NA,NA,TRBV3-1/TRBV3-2,TGTGCCAGCAGCCAAGATATCAACACCCTCTACGAGCAGTACTTC,CASSQDINTLYEQYF
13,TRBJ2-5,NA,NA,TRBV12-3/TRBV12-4,TGTGCCAGCGGACAATTACCCCAAGAGACCCAGTACTTC,CASGQLPQETQYF